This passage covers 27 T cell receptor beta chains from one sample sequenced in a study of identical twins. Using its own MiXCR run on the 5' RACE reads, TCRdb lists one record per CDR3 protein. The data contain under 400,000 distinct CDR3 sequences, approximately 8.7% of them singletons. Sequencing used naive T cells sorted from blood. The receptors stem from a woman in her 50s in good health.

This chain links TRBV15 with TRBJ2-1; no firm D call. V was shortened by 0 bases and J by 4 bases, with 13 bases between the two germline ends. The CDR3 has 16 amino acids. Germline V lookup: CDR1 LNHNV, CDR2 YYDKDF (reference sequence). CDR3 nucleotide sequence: TGTGCCACCAGCAGAGAGCTCGGTCTAGATTACAATGAGCAGTTCTTC. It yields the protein CATSRELGLDYNEQFF.

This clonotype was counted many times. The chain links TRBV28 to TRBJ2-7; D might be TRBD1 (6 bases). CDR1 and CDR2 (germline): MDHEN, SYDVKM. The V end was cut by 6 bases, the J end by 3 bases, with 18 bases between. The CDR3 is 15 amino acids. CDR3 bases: TGTGCCAGCAGCCACGGGGCCCGGACAGACTACGAGCAGTACGTC. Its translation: CASSHGARTDYEQYV.

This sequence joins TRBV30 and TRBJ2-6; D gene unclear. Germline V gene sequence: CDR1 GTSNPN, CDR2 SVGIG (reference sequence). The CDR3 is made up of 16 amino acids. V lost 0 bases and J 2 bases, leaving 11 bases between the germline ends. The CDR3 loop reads CAWSVAGGTGANVLTF. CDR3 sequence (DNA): TGTGCCTGGAGTGTTGCTGGTGGAACTGGGGCCAACGTCCTGACTTTC.

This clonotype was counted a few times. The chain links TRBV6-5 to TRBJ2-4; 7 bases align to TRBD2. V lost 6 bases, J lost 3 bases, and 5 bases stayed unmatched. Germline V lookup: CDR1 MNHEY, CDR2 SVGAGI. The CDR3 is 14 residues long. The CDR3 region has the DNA TGTGCCAGCAGAAATGGGGGGGGCAAAAACATTCAGTACTTC. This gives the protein CASRNGGGKNIQYF.

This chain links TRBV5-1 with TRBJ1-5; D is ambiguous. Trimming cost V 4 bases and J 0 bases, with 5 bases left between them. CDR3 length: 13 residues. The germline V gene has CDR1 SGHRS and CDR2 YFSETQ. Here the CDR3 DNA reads TGCGCCAGCAGCCCACTTAGCAATCAGCCCCAGCATTTT. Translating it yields CASSPLSNQPQHF.

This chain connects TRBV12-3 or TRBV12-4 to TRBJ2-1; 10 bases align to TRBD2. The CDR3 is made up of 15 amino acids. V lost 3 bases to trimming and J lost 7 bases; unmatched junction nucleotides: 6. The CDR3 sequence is CASSFYSSGSNEQFF. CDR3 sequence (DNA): TGTGCCAGCAGTTTTTACTCTAGCGGGAGTAATGAGCAGTTCTTC.

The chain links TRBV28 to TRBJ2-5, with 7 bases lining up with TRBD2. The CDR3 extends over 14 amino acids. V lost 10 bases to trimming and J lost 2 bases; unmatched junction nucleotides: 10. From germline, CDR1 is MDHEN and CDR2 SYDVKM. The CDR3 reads CATSSGIRQETQYF. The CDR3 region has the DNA TGTGCCACCTCAAGCGGGATTAGGCAAGAGACCCAGTACTTC.

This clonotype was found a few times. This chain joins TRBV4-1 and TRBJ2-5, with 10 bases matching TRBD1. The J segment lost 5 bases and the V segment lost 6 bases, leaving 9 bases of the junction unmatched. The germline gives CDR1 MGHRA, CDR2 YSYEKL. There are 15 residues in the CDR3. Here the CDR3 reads CASRPGTGAVETQYF. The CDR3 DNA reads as TGCGCCAGCAGGCCGGGGACAGGGGCTGTGGAGACCCAGTACTTC.

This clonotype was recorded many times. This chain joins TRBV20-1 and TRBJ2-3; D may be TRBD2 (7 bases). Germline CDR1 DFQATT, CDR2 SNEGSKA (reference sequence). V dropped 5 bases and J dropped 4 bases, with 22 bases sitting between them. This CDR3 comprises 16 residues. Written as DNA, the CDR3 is TGCAGTGCTCCATCCTTCGGGGGCGGGAGCCCAGATACGCAGTATTTT. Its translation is CSAPSFGGGSPDTQYF.

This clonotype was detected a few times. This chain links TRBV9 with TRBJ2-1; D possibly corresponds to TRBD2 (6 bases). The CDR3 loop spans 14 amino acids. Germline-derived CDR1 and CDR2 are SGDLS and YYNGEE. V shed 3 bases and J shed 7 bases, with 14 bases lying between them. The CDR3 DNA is TGTGCCAGCAGCGATAGCGGCTGGGCGAATGAGCAGTTCTTC. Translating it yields CASSDSGWANEQFF.

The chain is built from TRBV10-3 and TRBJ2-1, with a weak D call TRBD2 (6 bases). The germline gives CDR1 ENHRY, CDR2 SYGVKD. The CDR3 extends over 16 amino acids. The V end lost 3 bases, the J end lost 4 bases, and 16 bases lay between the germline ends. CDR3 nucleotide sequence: TGTGCCATCAGTGATCCCCAGCGGGTGTCTTACAATGAGCAGTTCTTC. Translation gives CAISDPQRVSYNEQFF.

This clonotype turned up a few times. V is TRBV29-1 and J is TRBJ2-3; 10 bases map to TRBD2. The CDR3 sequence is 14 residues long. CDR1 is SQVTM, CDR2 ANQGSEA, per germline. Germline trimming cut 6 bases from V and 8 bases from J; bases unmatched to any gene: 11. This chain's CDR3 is CSVPSGSSVATQYF. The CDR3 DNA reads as TGCAGCGTCCCTAGCGGGAGTTCCGTAGCTACGCAGTATTTT.

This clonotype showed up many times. Written as DNA, the CDR3 is TGCAGTGCTAGAGATCTCGGGACTAGCGGGAGGTCTATCTCCTACAATGAGCAGTTCTTC. Residues: CSARDLGTSGRSISYNEQFF. This chain connects TRBV20-1 to TRBJ2-1, with 15 nucleotides matching TRBD2. Germline V lookup: CDR1 DFQATT, CDR2 SNEGSKA (reference sequence). The ends lost 0 bases at V and 0 bases at J; junction bases unmatched: 9. The CDR3 has 20 residues.

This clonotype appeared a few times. In DNA form, the CDR3 reads TGCGCCAGCAGACCGATAGCGGGAGTGAAGACGGATACGCAGTATTTT. This codes for CASRPIAGVKTDTQYF. V is TRBV5-1 and J is TRBJ2-3, with TRBD2 matching over 9 bases. Germline loops: CDR1 SGHRS, CDR2 YFSETQ. V was pared by 5 bases and J by 6 bases, with 13 bases of the junction left unmatched. The CDR3 length is 16 residues.

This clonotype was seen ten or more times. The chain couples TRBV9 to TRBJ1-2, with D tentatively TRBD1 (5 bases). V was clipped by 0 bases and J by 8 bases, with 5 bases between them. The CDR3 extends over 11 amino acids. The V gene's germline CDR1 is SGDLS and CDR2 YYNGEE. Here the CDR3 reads CASSVGDGYTF. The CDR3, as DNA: TGTGCCAGCAGCGTAGGGGACGGCTACACCTTC.

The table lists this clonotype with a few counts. The CDR3 bases are TGTGCCAGCAGTTTATTAGGGGGGGCTGTCGAGCAGTACTTC. Amino acids: CASSLLGGAVEQYF. The chain carries TRBV27 and TRBJ2-7, with D maybe TRBD2 (7 bases). Germline V gene data show CDR1 as MNHEY and CDR2 as SMNVEV (reference sequence). The CDR3 spans 14 residues. The V end was cut by 1 base, the J end by 6 bases, with 13 bases between.

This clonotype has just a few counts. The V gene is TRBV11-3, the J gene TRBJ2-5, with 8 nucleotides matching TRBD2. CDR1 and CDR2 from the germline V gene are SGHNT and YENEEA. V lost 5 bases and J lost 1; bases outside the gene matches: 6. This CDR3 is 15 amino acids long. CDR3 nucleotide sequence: TGTGCCAGCAGCATCTTAGCGGGGAGCCAAGAGACCCAGTACTTC. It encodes CASSILAGSQETQYF.

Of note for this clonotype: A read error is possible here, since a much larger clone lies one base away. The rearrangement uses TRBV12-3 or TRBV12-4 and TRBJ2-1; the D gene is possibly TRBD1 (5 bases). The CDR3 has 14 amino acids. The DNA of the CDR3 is TGTGCCAGCAATAGGGGTCTCTCCTACAATGAGCAGTTATTC. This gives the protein CASNRGLSYNEQLF.

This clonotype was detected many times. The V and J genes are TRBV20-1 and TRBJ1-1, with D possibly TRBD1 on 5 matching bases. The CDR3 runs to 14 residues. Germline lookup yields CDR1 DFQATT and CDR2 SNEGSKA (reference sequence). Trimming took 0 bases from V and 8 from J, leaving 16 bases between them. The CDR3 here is CSARDQGGSWEAFF. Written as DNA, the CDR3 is TGCAGTGCTAGAGATCAGGGCGGGTCGTGGGAAGCTTTCTTT.

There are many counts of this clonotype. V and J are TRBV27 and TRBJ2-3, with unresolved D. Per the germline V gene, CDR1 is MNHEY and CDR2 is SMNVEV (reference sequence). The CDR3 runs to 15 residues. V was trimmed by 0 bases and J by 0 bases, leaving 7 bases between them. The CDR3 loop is CASSLSDWSTDTQYF. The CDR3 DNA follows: TGTGCCAGCAGTTTATCCGATTGGAGCACAGATACGCAGTATTTT.

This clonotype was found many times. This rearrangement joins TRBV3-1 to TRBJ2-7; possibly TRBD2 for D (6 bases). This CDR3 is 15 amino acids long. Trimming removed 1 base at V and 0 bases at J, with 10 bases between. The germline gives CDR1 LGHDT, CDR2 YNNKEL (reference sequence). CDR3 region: CASSQVAGRSYEQYF. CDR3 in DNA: TGTGCCAGCAGCCAAGTGGCGGGGCGCTCCTACGAGCAGTACTTC.

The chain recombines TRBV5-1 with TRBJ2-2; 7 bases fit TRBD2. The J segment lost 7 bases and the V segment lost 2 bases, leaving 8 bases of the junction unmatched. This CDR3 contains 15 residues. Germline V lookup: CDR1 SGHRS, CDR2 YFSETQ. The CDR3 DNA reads TGCGCCAGCAGCTTAACCGGGACTACCGGCGGGGAGCTGTTTTTT. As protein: CASSLTGTTGGELFF.

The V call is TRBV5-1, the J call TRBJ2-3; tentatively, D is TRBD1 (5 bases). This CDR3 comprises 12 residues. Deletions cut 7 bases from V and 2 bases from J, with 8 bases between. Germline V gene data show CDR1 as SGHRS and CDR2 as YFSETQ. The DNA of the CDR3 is TGCGCCAGCGGGGCCCACACAGATACGCAGTATTTT. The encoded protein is CASGAHTDTQYF.

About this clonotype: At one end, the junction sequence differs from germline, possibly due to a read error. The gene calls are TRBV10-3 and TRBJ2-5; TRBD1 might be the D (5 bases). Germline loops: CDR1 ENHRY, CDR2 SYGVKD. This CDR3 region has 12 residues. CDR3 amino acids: CAIRSGQGTQYF. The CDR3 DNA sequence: TGTGCCATCAGATCAGGGCAAGGGACCCAGTACTTC.

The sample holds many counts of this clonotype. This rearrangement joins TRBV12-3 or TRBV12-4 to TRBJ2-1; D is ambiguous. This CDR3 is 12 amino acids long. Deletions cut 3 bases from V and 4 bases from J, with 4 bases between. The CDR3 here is CASSFWYNEQFF. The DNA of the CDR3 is TGTGCCAGCAGTTTCTGGTACAATGAGCAGTTCTTC.

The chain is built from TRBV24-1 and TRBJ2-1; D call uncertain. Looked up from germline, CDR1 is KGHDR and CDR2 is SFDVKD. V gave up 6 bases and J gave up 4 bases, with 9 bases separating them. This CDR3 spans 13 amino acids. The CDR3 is CATSHYTYNEQFF. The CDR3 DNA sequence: TGTGCCACCAGTCACTATACTTACAATGAGCAGTTCTTC.

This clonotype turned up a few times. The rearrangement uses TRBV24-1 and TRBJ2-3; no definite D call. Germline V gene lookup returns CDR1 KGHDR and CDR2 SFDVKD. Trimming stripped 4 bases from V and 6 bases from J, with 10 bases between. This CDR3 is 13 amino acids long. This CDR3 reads CATSENLGDTQYF. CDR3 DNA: TGTGCCACCAGTGAAAACCTCGGCGATACGCAGTATTTT.